This T cell receptor (beta chain) came from a study of blood T cells in healthy people across ages (dated by TCRdb to between 2014 and 2016). Describing the broader study: In model experiments, roughly one uniquely barcoded TCR beta cDNA molecule per two T cells was captured by template switching. Age-related changes in TCR beta repertoire diversity were measured in the study by deep sequencing normalized with unique cDNA molecular identifiers. The donors were split into four age groups: young (average about 15 years), middle-aged (roughly 39), aged (more than 55) and long-lived (over 75). To avoid experimental bias, donors of different ages were distributed randomly across sequencing lanes. The study analyzed two additional independent replicas of 1 million unique cDNA reads from the same blood draw for two donors, one aged 18 to 30 and one aged 80 or older.

The donors were some 39 Caucasian individuals from Russia, aged roughly 6 to 100 years, who were systemically healthy. Each donor gave roughly 11 milliliters of peripheral blood, drawn into EDTA-treated Vacutainer tubes. PBMCs were isolated by Ficoll-Paque density-gradient centrifugation, with at least 7 million obtained per sample. Trizol reagent was used to extract total RNA from the PBMCs, yielding at least 5 micrograms per sample. For every donor, flow cytometry on a PBMC aliquot measured the percentage of naive CD45RAhigh/CD27high T cells. The CDR3 numbers 16 residues from cysteine through phenylalanine. The entry retains the CDR3 DNA only, 48 bases that are in frame from base 1. CDR1 and CDR2, per the germline V gene, are SGHTA and FQGNSA. V lost 1 base and J lost 0 bases; the stretch between them is 13 bases long. The method was 5' RACE. TCRdb shows the sequencer as Illumina HiSeq 2500. The second PCR ran for roughly 7 to 11 cycles and used a J-beta primer mix along with a sample-barcoded 5' primer. A unique molecular identifier was introduced onto each TCR beta cDNA molecule by a template-switch 5' adaptor carrying 12 random nucleotides. At least 3 million CDR3-containing paired-end reads were obtained from each sample. First-strand cDNA synthesis was performed from all RNA using the Mint cDNA synthesis kit, with priming by a TRBC-specific oligonucleotide. All cDNA was treated with uracil-DNA glycosylase and then went through a first 18-cycle PCR with the universal primers M1SS and BC2_uni_R. The authors' pipeline ran thus. For normalization, 1 million high-quality reads were randomly selected from each sample, with every read carrying a distinct molecular identifier. Reads with shared molecular identifiers were discarded instead of being binned into consensus sequences. CDR3 identification, clonotype clustering and error correction used MiTCR with a Q25 quality threshold and the strictest error-elimination algorithm. A nonparametric unseen species model with Euler transformation was used to estimate a lower bound on total TCR beta diversity. The public reads were run again by TCRdb, first through fastp at Q25 and then through MiXCR, and only productive beta chains were kept. Identical CDR3 protein sequences are pooled into one entry, listed with their most common genes and DNA. It is TCRdb's table, rather than the study itself, that gives the V and J calls and clone size. For this sample there are more than 700,000 distinct CDR3 sequences; about 45% appear just once. In total, the top ten clones hold roughly 20% of the sample.

This clonotype has only a few counts. This receptor's antigen is unknown. Per-base qualities were not stored, and no clone one base away is much larger. Overall study outcomes, separate from this receptor: Observed TCR beta diversity per million T cells fell roughly linearly with age, and a significant reduction was already apparent by age around 40. Estimates of total diversity based on one million sequenced T cells were considered lower bounds and underestimates. Donor CMV infection status was unknown, potentially confounding age-related changes in expanded clonotypes. Compared with the aged group, the long-lived group had more naive CD4+ T cells, fewer expanded clones and increased TCR diversity, suggesting age selection. There was a strong correlation between observed TCR beta diversity and the percentage of naive T cells measured by flow cytometry. Conclusive comparison of naive and antigen-experienced compartments was prevented by the profiling of bulk unsorted PBMCs.

The origin of this receptor is an elderly man in good health. In this chain, TRBV7-2 is recombined with TRBJ2-7; TRBD2 is a weak D gene call, 6 bases matching. The sequenced material came from blood. This receptor has the CDR3 CASSLGGVTLSYEQYF. The DNA sequence is given as TGTGCCAGCAGCTTAGGGGGGGTAACCCTCTCCTACGAGCAGTACTTC.